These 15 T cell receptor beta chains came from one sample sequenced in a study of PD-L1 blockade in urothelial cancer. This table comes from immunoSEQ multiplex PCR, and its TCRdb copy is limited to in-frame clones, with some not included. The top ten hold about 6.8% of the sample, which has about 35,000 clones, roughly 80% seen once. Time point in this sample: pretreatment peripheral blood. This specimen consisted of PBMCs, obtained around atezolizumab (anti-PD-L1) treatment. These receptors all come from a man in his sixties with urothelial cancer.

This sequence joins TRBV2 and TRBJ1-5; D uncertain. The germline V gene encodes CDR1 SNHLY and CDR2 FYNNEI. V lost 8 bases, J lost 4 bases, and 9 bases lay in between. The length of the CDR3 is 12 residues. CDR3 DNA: TGTGCCAGCTCGGGTAGGAATCAGCCCCAGCATTTT. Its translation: CASSGRNQPQHF.

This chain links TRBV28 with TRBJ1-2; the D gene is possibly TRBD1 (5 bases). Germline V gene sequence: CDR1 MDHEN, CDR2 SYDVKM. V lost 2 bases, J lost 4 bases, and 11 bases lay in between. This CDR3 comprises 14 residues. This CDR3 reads CASSLAGNVYGYTF. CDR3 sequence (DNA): TGTGCCAGCAGTTTAGCAGGGAATGTCTATGGCTACACCTTC.

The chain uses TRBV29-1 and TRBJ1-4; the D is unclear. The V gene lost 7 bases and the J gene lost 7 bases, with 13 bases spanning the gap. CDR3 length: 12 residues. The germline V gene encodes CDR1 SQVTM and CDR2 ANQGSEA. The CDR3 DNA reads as TGCAGCGCGGACGCGGGAGGTGAAAAACTGTTTTTT. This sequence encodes CSADAGGEKLFF.

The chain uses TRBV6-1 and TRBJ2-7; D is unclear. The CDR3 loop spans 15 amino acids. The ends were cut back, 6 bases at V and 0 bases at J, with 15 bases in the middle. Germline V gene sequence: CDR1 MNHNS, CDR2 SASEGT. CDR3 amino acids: CASRRQTYRSYEQYF. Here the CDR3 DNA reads TGTGCCAGCAGGAGGCAGACTTACCGCTCCTACGAGCAGTACTTC.

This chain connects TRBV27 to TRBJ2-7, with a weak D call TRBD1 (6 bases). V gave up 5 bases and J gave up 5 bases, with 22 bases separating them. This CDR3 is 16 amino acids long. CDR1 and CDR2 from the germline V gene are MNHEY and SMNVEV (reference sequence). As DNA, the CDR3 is TGTGCCAGCAGTAACACAGGGTCCTTCGGCCCCCACGAGCAGTACTTC. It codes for CASSNTGSFGPHEQYF.

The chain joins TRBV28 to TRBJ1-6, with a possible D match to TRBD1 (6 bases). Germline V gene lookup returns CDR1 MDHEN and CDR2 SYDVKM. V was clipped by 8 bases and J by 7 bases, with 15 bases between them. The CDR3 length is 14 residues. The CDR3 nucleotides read TGTGCCAGCGGCATACAGGGCGGAAATTCACCCCTCCACTTT. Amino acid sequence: CASGIQGGNSPLHF.

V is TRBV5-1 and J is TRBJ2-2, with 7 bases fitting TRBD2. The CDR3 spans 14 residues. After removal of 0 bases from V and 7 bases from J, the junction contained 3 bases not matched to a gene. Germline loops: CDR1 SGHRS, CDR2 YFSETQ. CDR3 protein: CASSLVSGGGELFF. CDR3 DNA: TGCGCCAGCAGCTTGGTCTCGGGGGGCGGGGAGCTGTTTTTT.

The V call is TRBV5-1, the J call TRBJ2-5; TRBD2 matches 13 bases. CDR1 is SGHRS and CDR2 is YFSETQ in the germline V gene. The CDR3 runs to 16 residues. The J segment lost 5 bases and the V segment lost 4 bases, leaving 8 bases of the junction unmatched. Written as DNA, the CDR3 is TGCGCCAGCAGCGCTCAACTAGCGGGGGGGCCTGAGACCCAGTACTTC. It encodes CASSAQLAGGPETQYF.

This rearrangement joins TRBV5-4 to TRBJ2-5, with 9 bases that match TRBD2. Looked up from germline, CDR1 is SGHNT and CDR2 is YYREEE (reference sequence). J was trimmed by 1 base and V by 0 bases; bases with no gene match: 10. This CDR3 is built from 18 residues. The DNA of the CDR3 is TGTGCCAGCAGCTTGGGGTGGCTAGCGGGGAGCCCCCAAGAGACCCAGTACTTC. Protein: CASSLGWLAGSPQETQYF.

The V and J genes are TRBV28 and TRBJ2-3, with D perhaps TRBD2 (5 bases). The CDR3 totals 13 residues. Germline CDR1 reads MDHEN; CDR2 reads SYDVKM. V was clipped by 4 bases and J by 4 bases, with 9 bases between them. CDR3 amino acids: CASSSEGPDTQYF. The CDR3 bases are TGTGCCAGCAGTTCAGAGGGCCCAGATACGCAGTATTTT.

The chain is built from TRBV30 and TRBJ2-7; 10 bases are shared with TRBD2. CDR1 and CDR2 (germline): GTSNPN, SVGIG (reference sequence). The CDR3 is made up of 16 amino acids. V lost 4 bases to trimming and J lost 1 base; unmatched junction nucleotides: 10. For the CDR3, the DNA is TGTGCCTGGAATCGCCCCGGACTAGCGGTTTCCTACGAGCAGTACTTC. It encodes CAWNRPGLAVSYEQYF.

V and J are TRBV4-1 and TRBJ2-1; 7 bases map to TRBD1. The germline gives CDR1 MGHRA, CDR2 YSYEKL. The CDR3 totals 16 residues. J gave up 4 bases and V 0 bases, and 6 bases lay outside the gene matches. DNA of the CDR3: TGCGCCAGCAGCCAAGATAGAGGGGGCAAGTACAATGAGCAGTTCTTC. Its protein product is CASSQDRGGKYNEQFF.

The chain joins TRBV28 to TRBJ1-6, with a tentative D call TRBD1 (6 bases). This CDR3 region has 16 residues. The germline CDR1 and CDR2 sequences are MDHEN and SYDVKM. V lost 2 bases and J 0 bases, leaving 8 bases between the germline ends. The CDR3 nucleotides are TGTGCCAGCAGTTTAAGGACAGCCTCCTATAATTCACCCCTCCACTTT. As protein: CASSLRTASYNSPLHF.

The CDR3 DNA follows: TGTGCCAGCAGTGCCGGCTACGAGCAGTACTTC. Its protein product is CASSAGYEQYF. The chain joins TRBV28 to TRBJ2-7; D is undetermined. Trimming pared 5 bases from V and 3 bases from J, leaving 5 bases between. This CDR3 is built from 11 residues. The germline CDR1 and CDR2 sequences are MDHEN and SYDVKM.

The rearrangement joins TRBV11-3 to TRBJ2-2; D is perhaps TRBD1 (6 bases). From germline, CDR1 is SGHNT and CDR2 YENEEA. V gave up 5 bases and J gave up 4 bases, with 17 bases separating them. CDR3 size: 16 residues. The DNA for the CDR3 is TGTGCCAGCAGCCCTGAGGGGACATTATCCACCGGGGAGCTGTTTTTT. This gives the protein CASSPEGTLSTGELFF.